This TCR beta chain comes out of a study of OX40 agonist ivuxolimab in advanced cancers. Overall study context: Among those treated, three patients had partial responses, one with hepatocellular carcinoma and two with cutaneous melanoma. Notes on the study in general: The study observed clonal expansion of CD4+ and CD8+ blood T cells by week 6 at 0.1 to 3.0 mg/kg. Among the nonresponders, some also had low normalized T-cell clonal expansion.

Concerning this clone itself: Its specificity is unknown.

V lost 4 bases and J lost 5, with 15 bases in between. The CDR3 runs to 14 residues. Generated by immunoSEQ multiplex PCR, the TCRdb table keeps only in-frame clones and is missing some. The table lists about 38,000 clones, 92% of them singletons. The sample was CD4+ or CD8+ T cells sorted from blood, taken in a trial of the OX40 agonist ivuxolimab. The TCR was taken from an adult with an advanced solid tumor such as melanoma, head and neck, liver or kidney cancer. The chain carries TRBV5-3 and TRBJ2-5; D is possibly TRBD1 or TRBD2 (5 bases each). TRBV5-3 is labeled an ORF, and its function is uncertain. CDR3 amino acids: CARSPIRDAETQYF. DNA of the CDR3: TGTGCCAGAAGCCCTATAAGGGACGCGGAGACCCAGTACTTC.